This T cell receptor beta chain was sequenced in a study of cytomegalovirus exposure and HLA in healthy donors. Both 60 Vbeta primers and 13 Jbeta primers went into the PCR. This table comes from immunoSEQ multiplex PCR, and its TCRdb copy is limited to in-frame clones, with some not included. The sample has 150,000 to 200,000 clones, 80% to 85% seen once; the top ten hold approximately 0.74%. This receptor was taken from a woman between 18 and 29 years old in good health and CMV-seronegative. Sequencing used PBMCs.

The CDR3 coding sequence is TGCGCCAGCAGCTTTAGGGACAGTCGTACCGGGGAGCTGTTTTTT. Amino acids: CASSFRDSRTGELFF. The V call is TRBV5-1, the J call TRBJ2-2; 7 nucleotides match TRBD1. The CDR3 has 15 amino acids. Germline loops: CDR1 SGHRS, CDR2 YFSETQ. J gave up 5 bases and V 2 bases, and 6 bases lay outside the gene matches.